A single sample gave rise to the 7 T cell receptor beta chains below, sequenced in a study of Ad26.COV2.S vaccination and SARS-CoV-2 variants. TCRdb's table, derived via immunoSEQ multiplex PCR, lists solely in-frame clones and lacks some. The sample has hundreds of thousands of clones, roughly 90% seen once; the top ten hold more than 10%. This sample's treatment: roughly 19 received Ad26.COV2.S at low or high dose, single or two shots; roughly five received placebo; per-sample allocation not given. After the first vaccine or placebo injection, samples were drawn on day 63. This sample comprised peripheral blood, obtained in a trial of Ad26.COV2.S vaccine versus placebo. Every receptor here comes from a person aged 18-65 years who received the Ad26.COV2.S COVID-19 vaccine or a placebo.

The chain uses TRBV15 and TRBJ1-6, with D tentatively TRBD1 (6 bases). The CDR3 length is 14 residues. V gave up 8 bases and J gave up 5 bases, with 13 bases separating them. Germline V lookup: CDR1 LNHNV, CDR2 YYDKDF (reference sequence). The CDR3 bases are TGTGCCACCGCGGGAACAGGGAATAATTCACCCCTCCACTTT. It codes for CATAGTGNNSPLHF.

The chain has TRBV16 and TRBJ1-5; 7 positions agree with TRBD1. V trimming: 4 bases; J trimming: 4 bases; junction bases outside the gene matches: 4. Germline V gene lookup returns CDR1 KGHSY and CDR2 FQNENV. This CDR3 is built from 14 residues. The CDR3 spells CASSPGTANQPQHF. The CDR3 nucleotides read TGTGCCAGCAGCCCGGGGACAGCAAATCAGCCCCAGCATTTT.

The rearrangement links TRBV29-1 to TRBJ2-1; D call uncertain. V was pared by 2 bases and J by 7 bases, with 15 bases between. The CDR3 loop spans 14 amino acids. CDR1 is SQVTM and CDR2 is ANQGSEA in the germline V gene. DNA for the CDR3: TGCAGCGTTGAACGGGCCGCGCCCGGGAATGAGCAGTTCTTC. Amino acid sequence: CSVERAAPGNEQFF.

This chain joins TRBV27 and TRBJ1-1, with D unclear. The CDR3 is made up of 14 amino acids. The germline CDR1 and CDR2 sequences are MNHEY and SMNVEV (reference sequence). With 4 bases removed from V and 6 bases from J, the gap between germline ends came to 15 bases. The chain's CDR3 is CASSSLGRVAEAFF. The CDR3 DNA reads TGTGCCAGCAGTTCCTTGGGTCGAGTCGCTGAAGCTTTCTTT.

The CDR3 DNA is TGTGCCAGCAGTCTTTTTTCGGGTGAGCAGTTCTTC. This encodes CASSLFSGEQFF. The J gene is TRBJ2-1, the V gene TRBV12-3 or TRBV12-4; no clear D gene. The CDR3 is 12 amino acids. The ends were cut back, 5 bases at V and 9 bases at J, with 11 bases in the middle.

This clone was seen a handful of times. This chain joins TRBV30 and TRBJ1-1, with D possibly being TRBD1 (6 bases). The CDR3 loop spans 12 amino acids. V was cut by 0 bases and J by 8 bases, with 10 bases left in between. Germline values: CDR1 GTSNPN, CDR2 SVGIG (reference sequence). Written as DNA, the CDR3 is TGTGCCTGGAGTGTTACCGGACAGGAAGCTTTCTTT. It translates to CAWSVTGQEAFF.

The CDR3 coding sequence is TGTGCCAGCAGTACAATTGGACAGGGATTGGAGACCCAGTACTTC. Amino acid sequence: CASSTIGQGLETQYF. V gene TRBV6-2 or TRBV6-3 combines with J gene TRBJ2-5, with 8 bases aligning to TRBD1. V lost 5 bases and J lost 5; bases outside the gene matches: 10. CDR1 and CDR2 from the germline V gene are MNHEY and SVGEGT. The CDR3 sequence is 15 residues long.